One sample yielded the 16 T cell receptor beta chains listed below, sequenced in a study of CD8 T cells in Susac syndrome. Reverse transcription used about 0.45 to 1 ug RNA and random hexamers. TCRdb independently ran MiXCR on the immunoSEQ multiplex PCR reads; one entry per CDR3 protein. The table has 100,000 to 150,000 distinct CDR3 sequences, 90% to 95% seen once. The material sequenced was CD8+ T cells from PBMCs. The receptors come from a human donor with Susac syndrome.

The J gene is TRBJ2-5, the V gene TRBV6-2 or TRBV6-3, with D hard to call. Germline CDR1 reads MNHEY; CDR2 reads SVGEGT. V was shortened by 7 bases and J by 2 bases, with 14 bases between the two germline ends. The CDR3 is made up of 14 amino acids. CDR3 DNA: TGTGCCAGCACCCACATTCGTAGGCAAGAGACCCAGTACTTC. Protein product: CASTHIRRQETQYF.

J is TRBJ2-7 and V is TRBV29-1, with D unresolved. The V gene lost 4 bases and the J gene lost 0 bases, with 13 bases spanning the gap. Per the germline V gene, CDR1 is SQVTM and CDR2 is ANQGSEA. This CDR3 has 14 residues. As DNA, the CDR3 is TGCAGCGTTGGTTCCCAGGCCAGCTCCTACGAGCAGTACTTC. Translating it yields CSVGSQASSYEQYF.

The chain joins TRBV25-1 to TRBJ2-1, with 8 bases fitting TRBD2. The CDR3 totals 15 residues. Germline V gene sequence: CDR1 MGHDK, CDR2 SYGVNS. The J segment lost 4 bases and the V segment lost 6 bases, leaving 8 bases of the junction unmatched. CDR3 amino acids: CASRSGGRAYNEQFF. CDR3 DNA sequence: TGTGCCAGCAGGTCGGGGGGGCGAGCATACAATGAGCAGTTCTTC.

The chain carries TRBV27 and TRBJ2-1, with D possibly called TRBD1 or TRBD2 (5 bases each). The V and J ends lost 3 bases and 8 bases respectively, with 20 bases between them. Germline assignment: CDR1 MNHEY and CDR2 SMNVEV (reference sequence). This CDR3 is built from 16 residues. The CDR3 DNA is TGTGCCAGCAGTTTTTATGGGACCCAAACCGTAGATGAGCAGTTCTTC. It translates to CASSFYGTQTVDEQFF.

This clonotype was counted once. This chain joins TRBV14 and TRBJ1-1; D not certain. Germline V gives CDR1 SGHDN, CDR2 FVKESK. Trimming removed 3 bases at V and 7 bases at J, with 9 bases between. The CDR3 loop spans 12 amino acids. CDR3 DNA: TGTGCCAGCAGCCATGGGAGGGTTGAAGCTTTCTTT. Its translation: CASSHGRVEAFF.

The rearrangement links TRBV6-2 or TRBV6-3 to TRBJ2-5; possibly TRBD2 for D (5 bases). V shed 2 bases and J shed 2 bases, with 9 bases lying between them. This CDR3 comprises 14 residues. CDR1 and CDR2 (germline): MNHEY, SVGEGT. The CDR3 reads CASSYTGRQETQYF. The DNA of the CDR3 is TGTGCCAGCAGTTACACGGGAAGACAAGAGACCCAGTACTTC.

The V gene is TRBV7-6, the J gene TRBJ2-5; no definite D call. Germline V gives CDR1 SGHVS, CDR2 FNYEAQ. With 2 bases removed from V and 5 bases from J, the gap between germline ends came to 9 bases. The CDR3 has 13 residues. CDR3 amino acids: CASSLISLETQYF. The CDR3 DNA reads as TGTGCCAGCAGCTTAATCAGCTTGGAGACCCAGTACTTC.

V gene TRBV7-3 combines with J gene TRBJ1-5; D remains unclear. The germline V gene encodes CDR1 SGHTA and CDR2 FQGTGA. The CDR3 sequence is 14 residues long. V lost 3 bases to trimming and J lost 4 bases, with 10 bases between them. The CDR3 sequence: CASSFEERNQPQHF. CDR3 coding DNA: TGTGCCAGCAGCTTTGAAGAGCGAAATCAGCCCCAGCATTTT.

This clonotype has just one count. The chain employs TRBV11-1 and TRBJ2-2; D tentatively reads TRBD1 or TRBD2 (5 bases each). The V end was cut by 4 bases, the J end by 8 bases, with 17 bases between. Germline V lookup: CDR1 SGHAT, CDR2 FQDESV (reference sequence). The CDR3 is 15 amino acids. The CDR3 bases are TGTGCCAGCAGCTACCCGGGACCCAACCCAGGGGAGCTGTTTTTT. Its protein product is CASSYPGPNPGELFF.

The V gene is TRBV3-1, the J gene TRBJ2-2, with 10 bases fitting TRBD2. V lost 1 base and J lost 2; bases outside the gene matches: 22. The CDR3 runs 23 residues. Germline V gives CDR1 LGHDT, CDR2 YNNKEL (reference sequence). The CDR3: CASSQVGTDHVGLAGANTGELFF. CDR3 nucleotide sequence: TGTGCCAGCAGCCAAGTGGGGACGGATCACGTCGGGCTAGCGGGGGCCAACACCGGGGAGCTGTTTTTT.

The sample holds one count of this clonotype. This chain joins TRBV19 and TRBJ2-1, with a tentative D call TRBD1 (6 bases). There are 16 residues in the CDR3. Trimming took off 0 bases at V and 4 bases at J, with 13 bases between the two ends. The germline V gene encodes CDR1 LNHDA and CDR2 SQIVND (reference sequence). The CDR3 sequence is CASSIDSGAPYNEQFF. The CDR3 coding sequence is TGTGCCAGTAGTATAGATTCAGGGGCCCCTTACAATGAGCAGTTCTTC.

The CDR3 DNA reads as TGTGCCAGCAGTCCAGCGGGGGGTCGACAAGAGACCCAGTACTTC. It is translated as CASSPAGGRQETQYF. The chain couples TRBV6-5 to TRBJ2-5, with 9 bases aligning to TRBD2. Germline CDR1 is MNHEY and CDR2 is SVGAGI. V was clipped by 5 bases and J by 2 bases; unmatched bases: 6. The CDR3 is 15 residues long.

The CDR3 protein is CSAELLSREEGGQPQHF. CDR3 bases: TGCAGTGCTGAGCTTTTGAGCCGGGAGGAGGGGGGTCAGCCCCAGCATTTT. The chain links TRBV20-1 to TRBJ1-5; D possibly corresponds to TRBD1 (6 bases). The V gene's germline CDR1 is DFQATT and CDR2 SNEGSKA (reference sequence). CDR3 length equals 17 residues. Trimming shortened V by 5 bases and J by 6 bases, and 26 bases separated the two germline ends.

The chain links TRBV19 to TRBJ1-5, with D perhaps TRBD1 (5 bases). This CDR3 is 14 amino acids long. V dropped 3 bases and J dropped 10 bases, with 16 bases sitting between them. Germline CDR1 LNHDA, CDR2 SQIVND (reference sequence). Here the CDR3 reads CASSIGQGFFPQHF. In nucleotides, the CDR3 is TGTGCCAGTAGTATCGGGCAGGGATTCTTCCCCCAGCATTTT.

The rearrangement joins TRBV5-1 to TRBJ2-2; no clear D. Trimming took off 2 bases at V and 0 bases at J, with 11 bases between the two ends. The CDR3 loop spans 16 amino acids. The germline CDR1 and CDR2 sequences are SGHRS and YFSETQ. CDR3 coding DNA: TGCGCCAGCAGCTTTGAGGAGATCGCGAACACCGGGGAGCTGTTTTTT. It yields the protein CASSFEEIANTGELFF.

The V call is TRBV15, the J call TRBJ1-6; D gene unclear. Looked up from germline, CDR1 is LNHNV and CDR2 is YYDKDF (reference sequence). The CDR3 extends over 14 amino acids. With 0 bases removed from V and 7 bases from J, the gap between germline ends came to 7 bases. CDR3 bases: TGTGCCACCAGCAGAGATGGTTCGAATTCACCCCTCCACTTT. It yields the protein CATSRDGSNSPLHF.